Listed here are 16 T cell receptor beta chains from one sample, sequenced in a study of blood T cell repertoires in COVID-19. The method was immunoSEQ multiplex PCR; TCRdb's version includes in-frame clones alone and lacks a portion of them. The sample carries approximately 360,000 clones, roughly 90% recorded once. Sequenced sample: PBMCs or T cells enriched from blood (not recorded which). The receptors stem from a woman in her twenties or thirties with acute COVID-19.

This chain uses TRBV21-1 with TRBJ2-7; the D call of TRBD1 is as the table states it, not checked on the DNA. TRBV21-1 is labeled a pseudogene. The length of the CDR3 is 13 residues. The chain's CDR3 is CASPDREYDEQYF. The CDR3 DNA reads TGTGCCAGCCCGGACAGGGAATATGACGAGCAGTACTTC.

The chain uses TRBV3-1 (or the pseudogene TRBV3-2) and TRBJ2-7, with D maybe TRBD1 (6 bases). The CDR3 is 18 residues long. The germline CDR1 and CDR2 sequences are LGHDT and YNNKEL (reference sequence). Trimming cost V 0 bases and J 3 bases, with 21 bases left between them. This CDR3 is CASSQDYDWTELFYEQYF. In DNA, the CDR3 is TGTGCCAGCAGCCAAGATTATGATTGGACAGAGCTTTTCTACGAGCAGTACTTC.

The genes are TRBV7-7 and TRBJ1-3; D may be TRBD1 (6 bases). V gave up 5 bases and J gave up 0 bases, with 14 bases separating them. Germline V CDR1 and CDR2: SSHAT, FNYEAQ (reference sequence). This CDR3 is built from 16 residues. CDR3 residues: CASSPLPGVSGNTIYF. As DNA, the CDR3 is TGTGCCAGCAGCCCCCTCCCAGGGGTCTCTGGAAACACCATATATTTT.

The chain couples TRBV5-1 to TRBJ1-3; no definite D call. Germline V gene data show CDR1 as SGHRS and CDR2 as YFSETQ. The CDR3 covers 16 residues. Trimming stripped 0 bases from V and 0 bases from J, with 10 bases between. The CDR3 bases are TGCGCCAGCAGCTTGGGTGTGGACTTCTCTGGAAACACCATATATTTT. Protein product: CASSLGVDFSGNTIYF.

V usage is TRBV14 and J usage is TRBJ1-2; 12 bases are a match to TRBD1. This CDR3 is built from 16 residues. V lost 4 bases to trimming and J lost 0 bases; unmatched junction nucleotides: 3. The germline CDR1 and CDR2 sequences are SGHDN and FVKESK. DNA for the CDR3: TGTGCCAGCAGCCCGGGACAGGGGGCCTCTAACTATGGCTACACCTTC. It is translated as CASSPGQGASNYGYTF.

The chain carries TRBV6-2 or TRBV6-3 and TRBJ2-3, with D maybe TRBD2 (6 bases). Germline V CDR1 and CDR2: MNHEY, SVGEGT. The V end lost 2 bases, the J end lost 3 bases, and 9 bases lay between the germline ends. CDR3 length equals 14 residues. CDR3 in DNA: TGTGCCAGCAGTTACGGGGGGAAAACAGATACGCAGTATTTT. It codes for CASSYGGKTDTQYF.

The chain uses TRBV5-1 and TRBJ2-7; TRBD2 matches at 14 bases. The ends lost 5 bases at V and 6 bases at J; junction bases unmatched: 4. The CDR3 is 14 amino acids. Germline CDR1 reads SGHRS; CDR2 reads YFSETQ. The CDR3 coding sequence is TGCGCCAGCAGTTACGGACTAGCGGGGGGCGAGCAGTACTTC. Its translation: CASSYGLAGGEQYF.

The chain is built from TRBV28 and TRBJ1-5, with 8 bases fitting TRBD1. Germline values: CDR1 MDHEN, CDR2 SYDVKM. With V trimmed by 7 bases and J by 5 bases, 13 bases remained unmatched. The CDR3 extends over 16 amino acids. The DNA for the CDR3 is TGTGCCAGCAAGACACGGGGCAGGGGGCTCGATCAGCCCCAGCATTTT. As protein: CASKTRGRGLDQPQHF. Full variable domain (remainder filled in from reference TRBV28 and TRBJ1-5): DVKVTQSSRYLVKRTGEKVFLECVQDMDHENMFWYRQDPGLGLRLIYFSYDVKMKEKGDIPEGYSVSREKKERFSLILESASTNQTSMYLCASKTRGRGLDQPQHFGDGTRLSIL.

This chain connects TRBV10-3 to TRBJ1-5, with TRBD1 identical over 11 bases. The junction had 5 bases not matched to a gene; V was cut back by 9 bases and J by 4 bases. The CDR3 sequence is 14 residues long. CDR1 is ENHRY and CDR2 is SYGVKD in the germline V gene. DNA of the CDR3: TGTGCCATTGGTGGGACAGGGGGAAATCAGCCCCAGCATTTT. This sequence encodes CAIGGTGGNQPQHF.

The V gene is TRBV7-2, the J gene TRBJ2-7; D call uncertain. Germline V gene lookup returns CDR1 SGHTA and CDR2 FQGNSA. Deletions cut 3 bases from V and 2 bases from J, with 8 bases between. The CDR3 contains 13 residues. The CDR3 loop reads CASSLSLAYEQYF. CDR3 coding DNA: TGTGCCAGCAGCTTGAGCCTAGCCTACGAGCAGTACTTC. The full variable domain, with the rest looked up from reference TRBV7-2 and TRBJ2-7, is GAGVSQSPSNKVTEKGKDVELRCDPISGHTALYWYRQSLGQGLEFLIYFQGNSAPDKSGLPSDRFSAERTGGSVSTLTIQRTQQEDSAVYLCASSLSLAYEQYFGPGTRLTVT.

V usage is TRBV10-1 and J usage is TRBJ1-5; D is unclear. CDR3 size: 13 residues. The ends were cut back, 5 bases at V and 7 bases at J, with 12 bases in the middle. The germline gives CDR1 WNHNN, CDR2 SYGVQD (reference sequence). CDR3 residues: CASSPVRGQPQHF. CDR3 coding DNA: TGCGCCAGCAGTCCGGTCCGGGGACAGCCCCAGCATTTT.

The sample holds a few counts of this clone. This sequence joins TRBV7-2 and TRBJ2-7; TRBD1 agrees at 8 bases. This CDR3 is 16 amino acids long. Per the germline V gene, CDR1 is SGHTA and CDR2 is FQGNSA. The V segment lost 1 base and the J segment 2 bases; nucleotides outside the gene matches: 7. CDR3: CASSLDSRGLAYEQYF. CDR3 coding DNA: TGTGCCAGCAGCTTAGATTCCAGGGGGCTAGCCTACGAGCAGTACTTC. Using reference TRBV7-2 and TRBJ2-7 for the parts outside the CDR3, the full variable domain is GAGVSQSPSNKVTEKGKDVELRCDPISGHTALYWYRQSLGQGLEFLIYFQGNSAPDKSGLPSDRFSAERTGGSVSTLTIQRTQQEDSAVYLCASSLDSRGLAYEQYFGPGTRLTVT.

The rearrangement joins TRBV7-2 to TRBJ1-2; 7 bases are a match to TRBD1. Trimming took 5 bases from V and 4 from J; bases not matched to a gene: 7. The CDR3 consists of 14 residues. CDR1 and CDR2 from the germline V gene are SGHTA and FQGNSA. The CDR3, as DNA: TGTGCCAGCAGCCCAGGGGGGCGGAGCTATGGCTACACCTTC. Its protein is CASSPGGRSYGYTF.

This clone was found once. The J gene is TRBJ1-1, the V gene TRBV2; 8 nucleotides align to TRBD1. Looked up from germline, CDR1 is SNHLY and CDR2 is FYNNEI. This CDR3 is built from 14 residues. J was trimmed by 3 bases and V by 8 bases; bases with no gene match: 8. This CDR3 is CASVLLQGDTEAFF. DNA of the CDR3: TGTGCCAGCGTTCTCTTACAGGGGGACACTGAAGCTTTCTTT. The entire variable domain, with the rest obtained from reference TRBV2 and TRBJ1-1, is as follows: EPEVTQTPSHQVTQMGQEVILRCVPISNHLYFYWYRQILGQKVEFLVSFYNNEISEKSEIFDDQFSVERPDGSNFTLKIRSTKLEDSAMYFCASVLLQGDTEAFFGQGTRLTVV.

Only one count was recorded for this clone. V gene TRBV28 combines with J gene TRBJ1-1; 9 bases line up with TRBD1. CDR3 length equals 14 residues. Germline V CDR1 and CDR2: MDHEN, SYDVKM. J gave up 2 bases and V 8 bases, and 6 bases lay outside the gene matches. The CDR3 region is CASGGTGHNTEAFF. The CDR3 DNA is TGTGCCAGCGGCGGGACAGGGCATAACACTGAAGCTTTCTTT.

V gene TRBV7-2 combines with J gene TRBJ2-3; 11 positions match TRBD2. Per the germline V gene, CDR1 is SGHTA and CDR2 is FQGNSA. The CDR3 extends over 18 amino acids. V gave up 1 base and J gave up 4 bases; unmatched junction bases: 10. The CDR3 loop reads CASSLVSYLAGGPDTQYF. In nucleotides, the CDR3 is TGTGCCAGCAGCTTAGTGTCGTATCTAGCGGGGGGACCAGATACGCAGTATTTT.